This TCR beta chain came from a study of beta chain features in type 1 diabetes. Study-level results: When Type 1 diabetes patients were examined, their TCRB CDR3s proved moderately but significantly shorter in all four CD4+ subsets. TCRB rearrangement may or may not be influenced by HLA type; here this remained unresolved.

As every portion of the isolated RNA was reverse transcribed, the sequencing read expressed TCRB transcripts. Mean read depth for naive, central memory and regulatory T cell samples was approximately 3.57 million reads. Profiling relied on immunoSEQ multiplex PCR, and the TCRdb table lists in-frame clones only, not all of them. The table lists 500,000 to 650,000 clones, about an eighth of them singletons. Note on this clone: The antigen remains unidentified.

V was cut by 6 bases and J by 2 bases, with 14 bases left in between. The CDR3 runs 13 residues. Germline CDR1 and CDR2: SQVTM and ANQGSEA. Sequences were obtained from naive CD4+ T cells from blood. This chain uses TRBV29-1 with TRBJ2-7, with a weak D call TRBD1 (6 bases). This TCR was sampled from a man aged 25-45 years with type 1 diabetes. In DNA form, the CDR3 reads TGCAGCGTGACCGAGGGGGTCCCCTACGAGCAGTACTTC. Protein sequence: CSVTEGVPYEQYF.